These 32 T cell receptor beta chains were all obtained from the same sample, sequenced in a study of cytomegalovirus exposure and HLA in healthy donors. The PCR ran on 60 Vbeta and 13 Jbeta primers. Data came from immunoSEQ multiplex PCR; TCRdb stores just in-frame clones and leaves some out. Here the sample spans about 200,000 clones, over 70% being singletons. The sequenced sample was PBMCs. These receptors were collected from a man aged 40-50 years in good health and CMV-seropositive.

The rearrangement uses TRBV18 and TRBJ1-5, with 8 bases that match TRBD1. V lost 1 base, J lost 3 bases, and 8 bases stayed unmatched. Per the germline V gene, CDR1 is KGHSH and CDR2 is LQKENI. This CDR3 comprises 17 residues. The CDR3, as DNA: TGTGCCAGCTCACCACGGGGACAGGCGAGGGCCAATCAGCCCCAGCATTTT. Translated, it gives CASSPRGQARANQPQHF. The full variable domain, completed using reference TRBV18 and TRBJ1-5, is NAGVMQNPRHLVRRRGQEARLRCSPMKGHSHVYWYRQLPEEGLKFMVYLQKENIIDESGMPKERFSAEFPKEGPSILRIQQVVRGDSAAYFCASSPRGQARANQPQHFGDGTRLSIL.

The chain employs TRBV6-5 and TRBJ1-2; a weak D match, TRBD1 (5 bases). This CDR3 contains 12 residues. Germline V CDR1 and CDR2: MNHEY, SVGAGI. V gave up 4 bases and J gave up 7 bases, with 10 bases separating them. As DNA, the CDR3 is TGTGCCAGCAGTTCCCTTCAGGGTGGCTACACCTTC. Translation: CASSSLQGGYTF.

The chain recombines TRBV4-3 with TRBJ2-5; 10 bases line up with TRBD1. The CDR3 consists of 14 residues. Germline V gene data show CDR1 as LGHNA and CDR2 as YSLEER. J lost 4 bases, V lost 4 bases, and 3 bases had no gene match. CDR3 nucleotides: TGCGCCAGCAGCCCCTGGACAGGGGGAGAGACCCAGTACTTC. As protein: CASSPWTGGETQYF.

This clone was seen only once. The chain links TRBV6-5 to TRBJ2-3, with D possibly matching TRBD1 (7 bases). CDR1 and CDR2 from the germline V gene are MNHEY and SVGAGI. V lost 6 bases to trimming and J lost 1 base, with 11 bases between them. The CDR3 is 14 residues long. This CDR3 reads CASRQGGGTDTQYF. CDR3 nucleotides: TGTGCCAGCAGGCAGGGGGGTGGCACAGATACGCAGTATTTT.

The rearrangement joins TRBV6-5 to TRBJ1-1; D unclear. The CDR3 has 14 amino acids. CDR1 and CDR2 (germline): MNHEY, SVGAGI. V dropped 0 bases and J dropped 0 bases, with 5 bases sitting between them. CDR3 coding DNA: TGTGCCAGCAGTTACTCGAGCTTGAACACTGAAGCTTTCTTT. Protein product: CASSYSSLNTEAFF.

The chain employs TRBV28 and TRBJ2-7, with D perhaps matching TRBD1 (5 bases). Trimming took 5 bases from V and 5 from J, leaving 13 bases between them. The germline V gene encodes CDR1 MDHEN and CDR2 SYDVKM. The CDR3 sequence is 13 residues long. The DNA for the CDR3 is TGTGCCAGCAGTGACCCCCAGGGTAACGAGCAGTACTTC. This codes for CASSDPQGNEQYF.

This clone was seen only once. The chain recombines TRBV9 with TRBJ1-1, with D possibly being TRBD1 (6 bases). The germline gives CDR1 SGDLS, CDR2 YYNGEE. This CDR3 is 13 amino acids long. Trimming removed 1 base from V and 3 bases from J, with 7 bases in between. Here the CDR3 reads CASSVWGHTEAFF. CDR3 nucleotide sequence: TGTGCCAGCAGCGTATGGGGGCACACTGAAGCTTTCTTT.

This clone has a handful of counts. The chain has TRBV10-3 and TRBJ1-4; no firm D call. The CDR3 extends over 14 amino acids. Germline-derived CDR1 and CDR2 are ENHRY and SYGVKD. V lost 6 bases to trimming and J lost 0 bases, with 8 bases between them. The CDR3 DNA reads TGTGCCATCAGGGCGGGCCCAACTAATGAAAAACTGTTTTTT. Translation gives CAIRAGPTNEKLFF.

The chain employs TRBV5-1 and TRBJ1-5, with D hard to call. CDR1 and CDR2 from the germline V gene are SGHRS and YFSETQ. The V end was cut by 0 bases, the J end by 7 bases, with 8 bases between. The CDR3 has 13 amino acids. The DNA for the CDR3 is TGCGCCAGCAGCTTGGTTGGTGAGCAGCCCCAGCATTTT. Amino acid sequence: CASSLVGEQPQHF. The variable domain in full, with the rest retrieved from reference TRBV5-1 and TRBJ1-5, is KAGVTQTPRYLIKTRGQQVTLSCSPISGHRSVSWYQQTPGQGLQFLFEYFSETQRNKGNFPGRFSGRQFSNSRSEMNVSTLELGDSALYLCASSLVGEQPQHFGDGTRLSIL.

The chain links TRBV6-6 to TRBJ1-3; maybe TRBD1 (5 bases). Trimming pared 11 bases from V and 0 bases from J, leaving 17 bases between. This CDR3 region has 15 residues. Germline values: CDR1 MNHNY, CDR2 SVGAGI (reference sequence). CDR3 amino acids: CAVRSAGYSGNTIYF. In DNA form, the CDR3 reads TGTGCCGTCCGAAGCGCAGGGTACTCTGGAAACACCATATATTTT.

This chain uses TRBV7-2 with TRBJ2-3; TRBD2 aligns across 15 bases. Losses at the gene ends were 4 bases for V and 6 bases for J; bases not matched to a gene: 5. This CDR3 is 16 amino acids long. From germline, CDR1 is SGHTA and CDR2 FQGNSA. The CDR3 is CASSSIGLAGGDTQYF. For the CDR3, the DNA is TGTGCCAGCAGCTCTATCGGACTAGCGGGAGGGGATACGCAGTATTTT. The variable domain in full, with the rest retrieved from reference TRBV7-2 and TRBJ2-3, is GAGVSQSPSNKVTEKGKDVELRCDPISGHTALYWYRQSLGQGLEFLIYFQGNSAPDKSGLPSDRFSAERTGGSVSTLTIQRTQQEDSAVYLCASSSIGLAGGDTQYFGPGTRLTVL.

This chain connects TRBV5-5 to TRBJ1-3; 9 positions agree with TRBD1. The CDR3 is 15 amino acids. The trim removed 3 bases at V and 0 bases at J, leaving 1 base unmatched. The germline gives CDR1 SGHKS, CDR2 YYEKEE (reference sequence). The CDR3 reads CASSWTGDSGNTIYF. In DNA, the CDR3 is TGTGCCAGCAGCTGGACAGGGGACTCTGGAAACACCATATATTTT.

The chain recombines TRBV19 with TRBJ2-2; D possibly corresponds to TRBD1 (6 bases). CDR3 length: 17 amino acids. Per the germline V gene, CDR1 is LNHDA and CDR2 is SQIVND (reference sequence). Trimming removed 8 bases from V and 2 bases from J, with 21 bases in between. For the CDR3, the DNA is TGTGCCAGTCGGACAGAGCTTCGCCTACAAAACACCGGGGAGCTGTTTTTT. This codes for CASRTELRLQNTGELFF.

The chain links TRBV25-1 to TRBJ1-1; D is ambiguous. The germline gives CDR1 MGHDK, CDR2 SYGVNS. The V end was cut by 7 bases, the J end by 0 bases, with 9 bases between. This CDR3 contains 13 residues. The CDR3, as DNA: TGTGCCAGCACGCGGGAAATGAACACTGAAGCTTTCTTT. Its protein is CASTREMNTEAFF.

The chain links TRBV4-1 to TRBJ1-4; D is uncertain. Germline CDR1 and CDR2: MGHRA and YSYEKL. This CDR3 region has 16 residues. The V end was cut by 3 bases, the J end by 5 bases, with 16 bases between. The CDR3 coding sequence is TGCGCCAGCAGCCACCCTTTTAGCCCCCAAAATGAAAAACTGTTTTTT. Its translation: CASSHPFSPQNEKLFF.

The chain uses TRBV30 and TRBJ1-5; D is ambiguous. The CDR3 spans 14 residues. The V gene's germline CDR1 is GTSNPN and CDR2 SVGIG (reference sequence). V dropped 3 bases and J dropped 2 bases, with 11 bases sitting between them. The DNA for the CDR3 is TGTGCCTGGAGGAGGAATTCGGGCAATCAGCCCCAGCATTTT. Translation gives CAWRRNSGNQPQHF.

The chain links TRBV6-1 to TRBJ2-5; 8 bases match TRBD1. This CDR3 contains 15 residues. Unmatched junction bases numbered 5, after V lost 4 bases and J lost 1 base. Germline CDR1 reads MNHNS; CDR2 reads SASEGT. CDR3 region: CASSGPGGLQETQYF. The CDR3 DNA reads as TGTGCCAGCAGTGGTCCAGGGGGCCTCCAAGAGACCCAGTACTTC.

V is TRBV7-2 and J is TRBJ2-2; D possibly corresponds to TRBD2 (6 bases). Trimming cost V 5 bases and J 3 bases, with 10 bases left between them. Germline CDR1 SGHTA, CDR2 FQGNSA. The CDR3 extends over 14 amino acids. The CDR3 region is CASSNGGYTGELFF. CDR3 DNA sequence: TGTGCCAGCAGCAACGGGGGATACACCGGGGAGCTGTTTTTT.

This sequence joins TRBV4-2 and TRBJ2-1; 12 bases align to TRBD2. CDR3 size: 19 residues. Germline CDR1 is LGHNA and CDR2 is YNFKEQ. V was clipped by 0 bases and J by 7 bases; unmatched bases: 13. CDR3 sequence (DNA): TGTGCCAGCAGCCAAGATCTCTGGGTGGCTAGCGGGGGGGGGAATGAGCAGTTCTTC. This sequence encodes CASSQDLWVASGGGNEQFF.

CDR3 sequence reads: CASSIMRATEAFF. In DNA form, the CDR3 reads TGTGCCAGTAGTATTATGAGGGCCACTGAAGCTTTCTTT. The rearrangement links TRBV19 to TRBJ1-1, with D unclear. The ends were cut back, 3 bases at V and 4 bases at J, with 9 bases in the middle. Germline CDR1 and CDR2: LNHDA and SQIVND (reference sequence). The CDR3 spans 13 residues.

This clone has more than one count but fewer than ten. The chain recombines TRBV6-5 with TRBJ2-1, with D possibly matching TRBD2 (7 bases). Germline V gene sequence: CDR1 MNHEY, CDR2 SVGAGI. The CDR3 has 14 residues. The germline V and J ends were trimmed by 10 bases and 1 base, with 14 bases remaining between them. The CDR3 here is CATLKGGSYNEQFF. CDR3 DNA: TGTGCCACCCTCAAGGGGGGGTCCTACAATGAGCAGTTCTTC.

V usage is TRBV28 and J usage is TRBJ2-5; 8 bases are a match to TRBD1. This CDR3 is built from 16 residues. Germline trimming cut 3 bases from V and 1 base from J; bases unmatched to any gene: 7. Per germline, CDR1 MDHEN and CDR2 SYDVKM. This CDR3 reads CASSFLGTGRQETQYF. The CDR3 bases are TGTGCCAGCAGTTTCCTGGGGACAGGACGCCAAGAGACCCAGTACTTC.

The rearrangement uses TRBV27 and TRBJ2-1; D is perhaps TRBD2 (6 bases). The CDR3 loop spans 14 amino acids. Germline loops: CDR1 MNHEY, CDR2 SMNVEV (reference sequence). V lost 5 bases and J 4 bases, leaving 12 bases between the germline ends. The CDR3 region has the DNA TGTGCCAGCAGTACACCGGGACTTTACAATGAGCAGTTCTTC. Its translation: CASSTPGLYNEQFF.

The J gene is TRBJ2-7, the V gene TRBV21-1; the D segment call TRBD2 is taken from the table without a DNA check. TRBV21-1 corresponds to a pseudogene. This CDR3 has 16 amino acids. For the CDR3, the DNA is TGTGCCAGCAGCAAAGATAGAGCCCGAAGCTCCTACGAGCAGTACTTC. Its translation: CASSKDRARSSYEQYF.

This chain links TRBV6-5 with TRBJ1-1; D call uncertain. The CDR3 extends over 14 amino acids. From germline, CDR1 is MNHEY and CDR2 SVGAGI. Trimming removed 2 bases from V and 2 bases from J, with 9 bases in between. CDR3: CASSYGGPNTEAFF. The DNA of the CDR3 is TGTGCCAGCAGTTACGGAGGCCCTAACACTGAAGCTTTCTTT.

The genes are TRBV7-2 and TRBJ1-1; tentative D call: TRBD1 (6 bases). The germline V and J ends were trimmed by 5 bases and 0 bases, with 13 bases remaining between them. From germline, CDR1 is SGHTA and CDR2 FQGNSA. The CDR3 covers 15 residues. The DNA for the CDR3 is TGTGCCAGCAGCGCAACAGGGTTCATGAACACTGAAGCTTTCTTT. This gives the protein CASSATGFMNTEAFF.

Only one count was recorded for this clone. The rearrangement uses TRBV5-8 and TRBJ1-4; D unresolved. The CDR3 is 16 amino acids. V was pared by 0 bases and J by 3 bases, with 12 bases between. Germline V gives CDR1 SGHTS, CDR2 YDEGEE. The CDR3 protein is CASSLALREPNEKLFF. DNA of the CDR3: TGTGCCAGCAGCTTGGCCCTCCGGGAACCTAATGAAAAACTGTTTTTT.

This chain connects TRBV2 to TRBJ1-2, with D possibly TRBD1 on 5 matching bases. Deletions cut 6 bases from V and 3 bases from J, with 11 bases between. Germline CDR1 reads SNHLY; CDR2 reads FYNNEI. CDR3 length: 13 amino acids. The CDR3 DNA reads TGTGCCAGCAGCCCCACGGGGGACTATGGCTACACCTTC. Its translation: CASSPTGDYGYTF.

This clone showed up just once. This chain uses TRBV12-2 with TRBJ1-2. TRBV12-2 is labeled a pseudogene. The CDR3 covers 10 residues. CDR3 DNA: TGTGCAAGCCGGGGCTATGGCTACACCTTC. Encoded protein: CASRGYGYTF.

In nucleotides, the CDR3 is TGTGCCAGCAGTTCCCTTATTCGGGGTGCCGGGCACCGCTCACCCCTCCACTTT. Its protein product is CASSSLIRGAGHRSPLHF. The J gene is TRBJ1-6, the V gene TRBV27; no firm D call. The CDR3 contains 18 residues. Germline-derived CDR1 and CDR2 are MNHEY and SMNVEV (reference sequence). With 4 bases removed from V and 10 bases from J, the gap between germline ends came to 26 bases.

This chain connects TRBV28 to TRBJ1-2; 10 nucleotides align to TRBD1. V lost 7 bases to trimming and J lost 1 base; unmatched junction nucleotides: 12. Looked up from germline, CDR1 is MDHEN and CDR2 is SYDVKM. The CDR3 extends over 17 amino acids. This chain's CDR3 is CASNPGGQGHVNYGYTF. The CDR3 region has the DNA TGTGCCAGCAACCCTGGGGGACAGGGGCACGTTAACTATGGCTACACCTTC.

The chain uses TRBV19 and TRBJ1-5; D uncertain. Between the trimmed V and J ends, which lost 10 bases and 3 bases, there was a span of 19 bases. The CDR3 spans 15 residues. Germline CDR1 LNHDA, CDR2 SQIVND (reference sequence). CDR3 region: CATNPTVLDNQPQHF. CDR3 sequence (DNA): TGTGCCACGAACCCCACGGTCCTTGACAATCAGCCCCAGCATTTT.